A single sample gave rise to the 29 T cell receptor beta chains below, sequenced in a study of T-cell reconstitution after alpha-beta-depleted transplantation in children. This sample's TCRbeta library carried unique molecular identifier barcodes. TCRdb reanalysed the PCR reads using MiXCR and keeps one entry per CDR3 protein. In the table there are about 600,000 distinct CDR3 sequences, about 10% of which are singletons. The sample here was PBMCs from the stem cell graft donor, taken from the stem cell graft. The receptors shown here come from a human donor who donated a stem cell graft to a child with acute myeloid leukemia.

This clonotype was observed a few times. This sequence joins TRBV11-1 and TRBJ2-3, with D hard to call. V was clipped by 1 base and J by 1 base, with 9 bases between them. This CDR3 has 15 residues. Germline loops: CDR1 SGHAT, CDR2 FQDESV (reference sequence). In nucleotides, the CDR3 is TGTGCCAGCAGCTTAGATGGCGGCGGCACAGATACGCAGTATTTT. It specifies CASSLDGGGTDTQYF.

The chain links TRBV6-2 or TRBV6-3 to TRBJ1-4; D is unresolved. V was pared by 5 bases and J by 0 bases, with 10 bases between. The germline CDR1 and CDR2 sequences are MNHEY and SVGEGT. The CDR3 contains 15 residues. CDR3 sequence reads: CASSPSGATNEKLFF. The CDR3 nucleotides read TGTGCCAGCAGTCCTTCGGGTGCAACTAATGAAAAACTGTTTTTT.

This clonotype was detected a few times. The rearrangement uses TRBV29-1 and TRBJ2-7, with TRBD2 as a possible D gene (5 bases). With 5 bases removed from V and 1 base from J, the gap between germline ends came to 12 bases. CDR3 length: 13 residues. Germline-derived CDR1 and CDR2 are SQVTM and ANQGSEA. The CDR3 reads CSVRPRGSYEQYF. CDR3 DNA sequence: TGCAGCGTTAGGCCCCGGGGTTCCTACGAGCAGTACTTC.

A few counts support this clonotype. The chain joins TRBV5-1 to TRBJ2-7; TRBD1 agrees at 7 bases. This CDR3 is built from 15 residues. Germline V gene sequence: CDR1 SGHRS, CDR2 YFSETQ. Trimming cost V 3 bases and J 2 bases; bases outside gene matches: 8. DNA of the CDR3: TGCGCCAGCAGCTGGAACCGGGACAGACCCTACGAGCAGTACTTC. It specifies CASSWNRDRPYEQYF.

The J gene is TRBJ1-1, the V gene TRBV4-3; possible D gene TRBD1, 5 bases. The V and J ends lost 3 bases and 4 bases respectively, with 15 bases between them. The germline V gene has CDR1 LGHNA and CDR2 YSLEER. The CDR3 has 15 residues. Here the CDR3 DNA reads TGCGCCAGCAGCCACCACTTAGAGGGGAGCACTGAAGCTTTCTTT. Translated: CASSHHLEGSTEAFF.

This clonotype has at least ten counts. The chain carries TRBV12-3 or TRBV12-4 and TRBJ2-3; 9 nucleotides agree with TRBD2. V shed 4 bases, J shed 4 bases, and the junction held 9 bases outside the gene matches. This CDR3 has 16 amino acids. CDR3 amino acids: CASSSNSGSGSDTQYF. Here the CDR3 DNA reads TGTGCCAGCAGTTCCAATAGCGGGAGCGGGTCAGATACGCAGTATTTT.

This clonotype has a count of ten or more. V is TRBV28 and J is TRBJ1-1; 7 bases match TRBD1. This CDR3 is 17 amino acids long. Germline assignment: CDR1 MDHEN and CDR2 SYDVKM. V lost 7 bases to trimming and J lost 6 bases; unmatched junction nucleotides: 20. CDR3 region: CASKAGGTVSFGSEAFF. The CDR3 DNA follows: TGTGCCAGCAAAGCCGGGGGGACAGTCTCCTTTGGCTCTGAAGCTTTCTTT.

V usage is TRBV19 and J usage is TRBJ2-5; D gene unclear. V lost 4 bases and J 1 base, leaving 10 bases between the germline ends. The length of the CDR3 is 14 residues. Per germline, CDR1 LNHDA and CDR2 SQIVND (reference sequence). CDR3 in amino acids: CASSTHQPQETQYF. In DNA form, the CDR3 reads TGTGCCAGTAGTACCCACCAACCCCAAGAGACCCAGTACTTC.

Only a few counts were recorded for this clonotype. The chain combines TRBV28 with TRBJ2-5, with 7 bases that match TRBD1. CDR3 length equals 15 residues. The germline V gene has CDR1 MDHEN and CDR2 SYDVKM. The V segment lost 5 bases and the J segment 1 base; nucleotides outside the gene matches: 7. CDR3 in DNA: TGTGCCAGCAGTACGCCGGGACAGATCCAAGAGACCCAGTACTTC. Translation: CASSTPGQIQETQYF.

This clonotype was recorded at least ten times. This chain links TRBV7-8 with TRBJ2-7; 10 nucleotides line up with TRBD1. Germline CDR1 SGHVS, CDR2 FQNEAQ. This CDR3 comprises 16 residues. Trimming took 2 bases from V and 2 from J; bases not matched to a gene: 6. In DNA, the CDR3 is TGTGCCAGCAGCTTACCGACAGGGGGCTTCACCTACGAGCAGTACTTC. This codes for CASSLPTGGFTYEQYF. The whole variable domain, remainder taken from reference TRBV7-8 and TRBJ2-7, is GAGVSQSPRYKVAKRGQDVALRCDPISGHVSLFWYQQALGQGPEFLTYFQNEAQLDKSGLPSDRFFAERPEGSVSTLKIQRTQQEDSAVYLCASSLPTGGFTYEQYFGPGTRLTVT.

V is TRBV7-8 and J is TRBJ1-6; a weak D match, TRBD1 (5 bases). Germline CDR1 is SGHVS and CDR2 is FQNEAQ. V gave up 1 base and J gave up 7 bases, with 14 bases separating them. The CDR3 consists of 16 residues. CDR3 sequence reads: CASSLEGLTGNSPLHF. The CDR3 coding sequence is TGTGCCAGCAGCTTAGAGGGACTCACAGGAAATTCACCCCTCCACTTT.

This clonotype showed up many times. The chain joins TRBV29-1 to TRBJ1-2; D gene unclear. This CDR3 is built from 12 residues. The V and J ends lost 5 bases and 2 bases respectively, with 9 bases between them. Germline V gene data show CDR1 as SQVTM and CDR2 as ANQGSEA. CDR3 protein: CSVSEANYGYTF. CDR3 DNA: TGCAGCGTTTCAGAGGCAAACTATGGCTACACCTTC.

The chain joins TRBV5-1 to TRBJ2-7; D ambiguous. Trimming removed 4 bases from V and 0 bases from J, with 11 bases in between. Germline V lookup: CDR1 SGHRS, CDR2 YFSETQ. This CDR3 comprises 14 residues. The CDR3 sequence is CASSAAKSSYEQYF. CDR3 nucleotides: TGCGCCAGCAGCGCCGCAAAGAGCTCCTACGAGCAGTACTTC.

This clonotype was detected ten times or more. The chain recombines TRBV29-1 with TRBJ1-1; D is unresolved. The V end was cut by 5 bases, the J end by 1 base, with 11 bases between. This CDR3 spans 13 amino acids. Per germline, CDR1 SQVTM and CDR2 ANQGSEA. The CDR3 here is CSVQGQPNTEAFF. The DNA for the CDR3 is TGCAGCGTTCAAGGGCAGCCGAACACTGAAGCTTTCTTT.

This clonotype was picked up a small number of times. V usage is TRBV28 and J usage is TRBJ2-1, with 9 bases that match TRBD2. V shed 3 bases, J shed 12 bases, and the junction held 21 bases outside the gene matches. This CDR3 contains 18 residues. Germline-derived CDR1 and CDR2 are MDHEN and SYDVKM. CDR3 amino acids: CASSFSLAGTVYSDAQFF. The CDR3 nucleotides read TGTGCCAGCAGTTTCTCCCTAGCGGGAACTGTGTATTCGGACGCGCAGTTCTTC.

The chain couples TRBV6-5 to TRBJ2-1, with 7 bases that match TRBD2. Germline V CDR1 and CDR2: MNHEY, SVGAGI. J was trimmed by 9 bases and V by 2 bases; bases with no gene match: 4. This CDR3 comprises 13 residues. CDR3 sequence: CASSYGLAVEQFF. The DNA of the CDR3 is TGTGCCAGCAGTTACGGCCTAGCGGTTGAGCAGTTCTTC.

The J gene is TRBJ2-7, the V gene TRBV20-1; 11 bases fit TRBD2. The germline V gene has CDR1 DFQATT and CDR2 SNEGSKA (reference sequence). The CDR3 spans 16 residues. The V and J ends lost 2 bases and 5 bases, in that order; junction bases with no gene match: 11. CDR3 amino acids: CSARLFIGTSGHEQYF. CDR3 coding DNA: TGCAGTGCTAGATTATTTATCGGGACTAGCGGCCACGAGCAGTACTTC.

The rearrangement joins TRBV6-1 to TRBJ1-3; D is perhaps TRBD1 (6 bases). Germline V gene data show CDR1 as MNHNS and CDR2 as SASEGT. With 11 bases removed from V and 0 bases from J, the gap between germline ends came to 14 bases. The CDR3 consists of 14 residues. CDR3: CAGRDISSGNTIYF. The CDR3 DNA reads as TGTGCCGGCCGGGACATCAGCTCTGGAAACACCATATATTTT.

Many counts were recorded for this clonotype. The rearrangement links TRBV10-3 to TRBJ2-5; TRBD2 matches 11 bases. The junction had 8 bases not matched to a gene; V was cut back by 3 bases and J by 5 bases. The CDR3 runs 16 residues. From germline, CDR1 is ENHRY and CDR2 SYGVKD. The CDR3 is CAISDPSGRSFETQYF. The CDR3 DNA follows: TGTGCCATCAGTGACCCTAGCGGGAGGAGTTTCGAGACCCAGTACTTC.

In this sample, this clonotype turned up many times. CDR3 in amino acids: CASKLTSPYEQYF. CDR3 bases: TGTGCCAGCAAACTGACTAGCCCATACGAGCAGTACTTC. This chain connects TRBV7-3 to TRBJ2-7, with 7 bases lining up with TRBD2. This CDR3 contains 13 residues. Germline V gives CDR1 SGHTA, CDR2 FQGTGA. Losses at the gene ends were 7 bases for V and 4 bases for J; bases not matched to a gene: 7.

This clonotype has at least ten counts. The J gene is TRBJ2-1, the V gene TRBV21-1; the table's D call of TRBD2 was not tested on the DNA. TRBV21-1 constitutes a pseudogene. The CDR3 spans 15 residues. The CDR3 reads CATTRAARVHNEQFF. The CDR3 region has the DNA TGTGCCACCACGCGTGCAGCTAGAGTTCACAATGAGCAGTTCTTC.

In this sample, this clonotype turned up a few times. This sequence joins TRBV29-1 and TRBJ1-1; perhaps TRBD1 as D (6 bases). V lost 2 bases and J 0 bases, leaving 13 bases between the germline ends. Germline-derived CDR1 and CDR2 are SQVTM and ANQGSEA. The CDR3 is 15 residues long. The chain's CDR3 is CSVETGGGMNTEAFF. In DNA form, the CDR3 reads TGCAGCGTTGAAACGGGGGGCGGCATGAACACTGAAGCTTTCTTT.

This clonotype appeared many times. The CDR3 loop reads CASTQGAGNTIYF. In DNA, the CDR3 is TGTGCCAGCACTCAGGGGGCAGGAAACACCATATATTTT. V and J are TRBV6-1 and TRBJ1-3; 8 positions match TRBD1. The J segment lost 4 bases and the V segment lost 7 bases, leaving 3 bases of the junction unmatched. CDR3 size: 13 residues. Germline V gene lookup returns CDR1 MNHNS and CDR2 SASEGT.

The gene calls are TRBV5-1 and TRBJ2-3; 14 nucleotides align to TRBD2. The CDR3 is 18 residues long. In germline, CDR1 is SGHRS, CDR2 YFSETQ. The ends lost 5 bases at V and 3 bases at J; junction bases unmatched: 11. CDR3 region: CASRAGTSGSRFTDTQYF. The CDR3 DNA sequence: TGCGCCAGCAGGGCCGGGACTAGCGGGAGTAGGTTTACAGATACGCAGTATTTT.

This clonotype has more than one count but fewer than ten. The rearrangement uses TRBV6-5 and TRBJ1-3; the D is unclear. CDR3 length: 12 amino acids. Trimming took 7 bases from V and 4 from J, leaving 8 bases between them. Germline lookup yields CDR1 MNHEY and CDR2 SVGAGI. CDR3 protein: CASISPGNTIYF. Written as DNA, the CDR3 is TGTGCCAGCATATCCCCGGGAAACACCATATATTTT.

This clonotype showed up just a few times. The V call is TRBV7-2, the J call TRBJ2-7, with 11 bases identical to TRBD2. In germline, CDR1 is SGHTA, CDR2 FQGNSA. The CDR3 has 15 residues. J gave up 7 bases and V 3 bases, and 8 bases lay outside the gene matches. The CDR3 DNA is TGTGCCAGCAGCTTGATAGCGGGAGGGCCTGAAGAGCAGTACTTC. Protein sequence: CASSLIAGGPEEQYF.

This clonotype has just a few counts. The CDR3 DNA is TGCAGTGCTAGAGATGCGAGAGGCACCGGGGAGCTGTTTTTT. It translates to CSARDARGTGELFF. V is TRBV20-1 and J is TRBJ2-2, with unresolved D. The germline V and J ends were trimmed by 0 bases and 4 bases, with 9 bases remaining between them. From germline, CDR1 is DFQATT and CDR2 SNEGSKA (reference sequence). CDR3 length: 14 residues.

This clonotype was seen a handful of times. The rearrangement uses TRBV10-3 and TRBJ1-5; perhaps TRBD1 as D (5 bases). Germline values: CDR1 ENHRY, CDR2 SYGVKD. The CDR3 contains 14 residues. V was cut by 5 bases and J by 6 bases, with 14 bases left in between. CDR3 coding DNA: TGTGCCATCAGTTACGACGGGGGGAGTCAGCCCCAGCATTTT. Translated, it gives CAISYDGGSQPQHF.

This clonotype appeared many times. In DNA, the CDR3 is TGCAGTGCAATATTGCACAAAAAAGAGACCCAGTACTTC. Residues: CSAILHKKETQYF. The rearrangement joins TRBV20-1 to TRBJ2-5; D unclear. CDR1 is DFQATT and CDR2 is SNEGSKA in the germline V gene (reference sequence). CDR3 length equals 13 residues. Trimming took 6 bases from V and 3 from J, leaving 14 bases between them.